This passage covers 24 T cell receptor beta chains from one sample sequenced in a study of post-analysis software for immune sequencing data. Study-level results: Included in a set of four or five TRBV segments more frequent in patients than controls were TRBV5-6, TRBV5-1 and TRBV20-1.

The TCR beta cDNA libraries carried unique molecular identifiers. TCRdb independently ran MiXCR on the PCR reads; one entry per CDR3 protein. The table has roughly 410,000 distinct CDR3 sequences, about a third seen once. For these receptors, no antigen is known. Sequenced: blood. Source of these receptors: a girl aged 10-17 years with multiple sclerosis.

J is TRBJ2-7 and V is TRBV28, with D perhaps assigned TRBD1 or TRBD2 (5 bases each). The length of the CDR3 is 15 residues. The germline CDR1 and CDR2 sequences are MDHEN and SYDVKM. Trimming cost V 6 bases and J 3 bases, with 18 bases left between them. CDR3 DNA sequence: TGTGCCAGCAGCCAAACACCGAGTGGGGGCTACGAGCAGTACTTC. Amino acid sequence: CASSQTPSGGYEQYF.

This clonotype was detected only once. This chain uses TRBV14 with TRBJ1-2; D ambiguous. There are 12 residues in the CDR3. Per germline, CDR1 SGHDN and CDR2 FVKESK. The germline V and J ends were trimmed by 3 bases and 8 bases, with 10 bases remaining between them. CDR3 nucleotides: TGTGCCAGCAGCCAGGGCCCAACCGGCTACACCTTC. This translates into CASSQGPTGYTF. The variable domain in full, completed from reference TRBV14 and TRBJ1-2, reads EAGVTQFPSHSVIEKGQTVTLRCDPISGHDNLYWYRRVMGKEIKFLLHFVKESKQDESGMPNNRFLAERTGGTYSTLKVQPAELEDSGVYFCASSQGPTGYTFGSGTRLTVV.

There are a few counts of this clonotype. The CDR3 nucleotides read TGCGCCAGCAGCCAAGTTCAGGGGTTCGGCTATGGCTACACCTTC. It codes for CASSQVQGFGYGYTF. The chain links TRBV4-1 to TRBJ1-2; D may be TRBD1 (6 bases). The CDR3 has 15 residues. The germline CDR1 and CDR2 sequences are MGHRA and YSYEKL. With 1 base removed from V and 4 bases from J, the gap between germline ends came to 13 bases.

The chain links TRBV7-2 to TRBJ2-3; TRBD2 agrees at 9 bases. The V gene end was trimmed by 4 bases and the J gene end by 2 bases; junction bases not matched to a gene: 7. This CDR3 region has 16 residues. Germline lookup yields CDR1 SGHTA and CDR2 FQGNSA. Here the CDR3 DNA reads TGTGCCAGCAGCTCTCGTAGCGGGAGAACCACAGATACGCAGTATTTT. Translated, it gives CASSSRSGRTTDTQYF. The complete variable domain, with remaining parts taken from reference TRBV7-2 and TRBJ2-3, reads GAGVSQSPSNKVTEKGKDVELRCDPISGHTALYWYRQSLGQGLEFLIYFQGNSAPDKSGLPSDRFSAERTGGSVSTLTIQRTQQEDSAVYLCASSSRSGRTTDTQYFGPGTRLTVL.

V gene TRBV7-3 combines with J gene TRBJ1-6; no clear D. With 6 bases removed from V and 7 bases from J, the gap between germline ends came to 19 bases. The length of the CDR3 is 16 residues. Germline CDR1 SGHTA, CDR2 FQGTGA. CDR3 region: CASSLNSGNDNSPLHF. The CDR3 DNA reads as TGTGCCAGCAGTCTTAATTCAGGAAACGACAATTCACCCCTCCACTTT.

This clonotype came up many times. J is TRBJ2-1 and V is TRBV27; no definite D call. V was pared by 8 bases and J by 4 bases, with 9 bases between. Per the germline V gene, CDR1 is MNHEY and CDR2 is SMNVEV (reference sequence). The CDR3 contains 12 residues. The CDR3 loop reads CASGEAYNEQFF. The CDR3 DNA reads TGTGCCAGCGGTGAGGCTTACAATGAGCAGTTCTTC.

This clonotype was observed a few times. The gene calls are TRBV12-3 or TRBV12-4 and TRBJ2-5; 9 nucleotides align to TRBD2. There are 16 residues in the CDR3. V was pared by 2 bases and J by 1 base, with 5 bases of the junction left unmatched. The CDR3 bases are TGTGCCAGCAGTTTAAGGGCTAGCGGGGTCCAAGAGACCCAGTACTTC. Its translation is CASSLRASGVQETQYF.

This clonotype was detected many times. The rearrangement links TRBV5-4 to TRBJ2-5; D gene unclear. CDR1 is SGHNT and CDR2 is YYREEE in the germline V gene (reference sequence). V gave up 4 bases and J gave up 4 bases, with 8 bases separating them. The CDR3 is 12 residues long. This CDR3 reads CASSPDGETQYF. CDR3 nucleotide sequence: TGTGCCAGCAGCCCGGACGGAGAGACCCAGTACTTC.

The rearrangement links TRBV5-1 to TRBJ2-4; 9 nucleotides align to TRBD1. V lost 7 bases, J lost 3 bases, and 8 bases stayed unmatched. This CDR3 is built from 15 residues. Germline assignment: CDR1 SGHRS and CDR2 YFSETQ. In DNA form, the CDR3 reads TGCGCCAGCTCAAGAGGGGGACAGGGCAAAAACATTCAGTACTTC. Its protein is CASSRGGQGKNIQYF.

CDR3 loop: CASKGGVSTDTQYF. CDR3 coding DNA: TGTGCCAGCAAGGGCGGGGTCAGCACAGATACGCAGTATTTT. The V gene is TRBV6-5, the J gene TRBJ2-3; D perhaps matches TRBD2 (6 bases). Trimming pared 7 bases from V and 0 bases from J, leaving 11 bases between. Germline CDR1 MNHEY, CDR2 SVGAGI. This CDR3 is built from 14 residues.

The J gene is TRBJ2-1, the V gene TRBV7-9; D could derive from TRBD1 or TRBD2 (6 bases each). The V and J ends lost 10 bases and 10 bases respectively, with 14 bases between them. Germline V gene lookup returns CDR1 SEHNR and CDR2 FQNEAQ (reference sequence). The CDR3 length is 11 residues. The CDR3 nucleotides read TGTGCCACCAGGACGGGGGCGGAGCAGTTCTTC. This sequence encodes CATRTGAEQFF.

This clonotype was picked up a small number of times. The CDR3 nucleotides are TGCGCCAGCAGCCAAGATTGGAGGGCCTCTGGGACCCAGTACTTC. Translating it yields CASSQDWRASGTQYF. This rearrangement joins TRBV4-3 to TRBJ2-5; TRBD2 might be the D (6 bases). This CDR3 comprises 15 residues. Deletions cut 0 bases from V and 7 bases from J, with 15 bases between. CDR1 is LGHNA and CDR2 is YSLEER in the germline V gene.

This rearrangement joins TRBV7-8 to TRBJ2-1; TRBD2 is a possible D gene (6 bases). Per the germline V gene, CDR1 is SGHVS and CDR2 is FQNEAQ. The ends were cut back, 5 bases at V and 5 bases at J, with 16 bases in the middle. The CDR3 covers 15 residues. The chain's CDR3 is CASSQLRELNNEQFF. CDR3 coding DNA: TGTGCCAGCAGCCAACTCCGGGAGTTGAACAATGAGCAGTTCTTC.

The J gene is TRBJ1-1, the V gene TRBV29-1; D call uncertain. This CDR3 has 15 residues. V lost 4 bases and J lost 0, with 15 bases in between. Germline V gene data show CDR1 as SQVTM and CDR2 as ANQGSEA. In DNA, the CDR3 is TGCAGCGTTGTTTCTGATCGCGGGATGAACACTGAAGCTTTCTTT. Residues: CSVVSDRGMNTEAFF.

This clonotype was detected many times. The chain employs TRBV5-1 and TRBJ2-5; D gene ambiguous. Germline lookup yields CDR1 SGHRS and CDR2 YFSETQ. Deletions cut 0 bases from V and 2 bases from J, with 8 bases between. CDR3 length: 14 residues. The CDR3 bases are TGCGCCAGCAGCTTGGAGGGCAGACAAGAGACCCAGTACTTC. It translates to CASSLEGRQETQYF.

This clonotype appeared a few times. The genes are TRBV4-3 and TRBJ2-5; TRBD1 or TRBD2 may be the D gene (5 bases each). This CDR3 region has 15 residues. CDR1 is LGHNA, CDR2 YSLEER, per germline. With 5 bases removed from V and 3 bases from J, the gap between germline ends came to 16 bases. CDR3 protein: CASSARGTTKETQYF. CDR3 coding DNA: TGCGCCAGCAGCGCACGAGGGACCACCAAAGAGACCCAGTACTTC.

The genes are TRBV20-1 and TRBJ2-1, with 8 bases matching TRBD2. The CDR3 length is 14 residues. With 2 bases clipped from V and 6 bases from J, the junction kept 6 bases outside the gene matches. Germline CDR1 DFQATT, CDR2 SNEGSKA (reference sequence). This chain's CDR3 is CSARWGTSINEQFF. CDR3 coding DNA: TGCAGTGCTAGATGGGGGACTAGTATCAATGAGCAGTTCTTC.

The chain is built from TRBV28 and TRBJ2-5; no reliable D call. Per germline, CDR1 MDHEN and CDR2 SYDVKM. This CDR3 region has 17 residues. Trimming cost V 2 bases and J 1 base, with 17 bases left between them. The CDR3 reads CASSLPLLRHSQETQYF. The CDR3 nucleotides are TGTGCCAGCAGTTTACCCCTACTCAGGCACTCCCAAGAGACCCAGTACTTC.

This clonotype appeared a few times. J is TRBJ1-4 and V is TRBV4-3; a weak D match, TRBD1 (6 bases). Trimming pared 0 bases from V and 8 bases from J, leaving 13 bases between. The germline V gene has CDR1 LGHNA and CDR2 YSLEER. This CDR3 has 15 amino acids. CDR3 sequence (DNA): TGCGCCAGCAGCCAAGAGCTACAGGGAAAGGAAAAACTGTTTTTT. Protein sequence: CASSQELQGKEKLFF.

This clonotype was detected only a few times. The chain recombines TRBV12-3 or TRBV12-4 with TRBJ2-5; 7 positions match TRBD2. After removal of 7 bases from V and 1 base from J, the junction contained 9 bases not matched to a gene. The CDR3 contains 15 residues. In DNA form, the CDR3 reads TGTGCCAGCAAATCGGGGGGAGAGGGCCAAGAGACCCAGTACTTC. Amino acids: CASKSGGEGQETQYF.

The V gene is TRBV24-1, the J gene TRBJ2-2; 7 nucleotides align to TRBD1. Germline values: CDR1 KGHDR, CDR2 SFDVKD. The trim removed 9 bases at V and 6 bases at J, leaving 9 bases unmatched. CDR3 size: 14 residues. CDR3 DNA: TGTGCCACCGCGGACAGGTGGGGGTCCGGGGAGCTGTTTTTT. Translation gives CATADRWGSGELFF.

The V gene is TRBV4-1, the J gene TRBJ2-1; no reliable D call. CDR1 is MGHRA and CDR2 is YSYEKL in the germline V gene. Between the trimmed V and J ends, which lost 0 bases and 5 bases, there was a span of 8 bases. There are 14 residues in the CDR3. DNA of the CDR3: TGCGCCAGCAGCCAAGAACCTAACAACAATGAGCAGTTCTTC. It specifies CASSQEPNNNEQFF.

A few counts support this clonotype. The chain carries TRBV27 and TRBJ2-7, with 8 bases fitting TRBD2. This CDR3 is 12 amino acids long. CDR1 is MNHEY, CDR2 SMNVEV, per germline (reference sequence). V lost 3 bases to trimming and J lost 10 bases; unmatched junction nucleotides: 5. The CDR3 is CASSFHGGAQYF. The CDR3 DNA is TGTGCCAGCAGTTTCCACGGGGGGGCCCAGTACTTC.

This CDR3 reads CASSLAGDSGELFF. CDR3 bases: TGCGCCAGCAGCTTGGCCGGGGACTCCGGGGAGCTGTTTTTT. The chain joins TRBV5-1 to TRBJ2-2; perhaps TRBD2 as D (6 bases). This CDR3 is built from 14 residues. Per germline, CDR1 SGHRS and CDR2 YFSETQ. Trimming pared 0 bases from V and 6 bases from J, leaving 9 bases between.